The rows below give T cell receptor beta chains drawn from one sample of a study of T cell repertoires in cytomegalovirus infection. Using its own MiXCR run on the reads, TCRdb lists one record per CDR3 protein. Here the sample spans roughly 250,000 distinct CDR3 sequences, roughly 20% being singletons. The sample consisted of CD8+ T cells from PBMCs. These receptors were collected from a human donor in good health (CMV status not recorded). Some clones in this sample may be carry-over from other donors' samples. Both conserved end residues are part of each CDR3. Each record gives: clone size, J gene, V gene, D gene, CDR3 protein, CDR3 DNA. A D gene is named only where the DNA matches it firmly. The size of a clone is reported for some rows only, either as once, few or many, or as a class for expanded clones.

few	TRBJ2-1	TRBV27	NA	CASSRGASYNEQFF	TGTGCCAGCAGCAGGGGGGCTTCTTACAATGAGCAGTTCTTC
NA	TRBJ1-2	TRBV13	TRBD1	CASSSQGGFRYGYTF	TGTGCCAGCAGCTCCCAAGGGGGCTTTCGTTATGGCTACACCTTC
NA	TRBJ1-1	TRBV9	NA	CASSAGMMNTEAFF	TGTGCCAGCAGCGCCGGGATGATGAACACTGAAGCTTTCTTT
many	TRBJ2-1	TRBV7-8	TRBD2	CASSSRGGGGAVYNEQFF	TGTGCCAGCAGCTCCCGAGGGGGCGGGGGGGCGGTTTACAATGAGCAGTTCTTC
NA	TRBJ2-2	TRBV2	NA	CASNTPPGTTGELFF	TGTGCCAGCAATACCCCACCGGGAACCACCGGGGAGCTGTTTTTT
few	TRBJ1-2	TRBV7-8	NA	CASSFGGMNGYTF	TGTGCCAGCAGCTTTGGGGGGATGAATGGCTACACCTTC
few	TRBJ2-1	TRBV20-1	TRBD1	CSAFRPGTGEYEQFF	TGCAGTGCGTTTCGTCCTGGGACAGGGGAATATGAGCAGTTCTTC
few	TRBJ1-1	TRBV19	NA	CASGLAGTEAFF	TGTGCCAGTGGGCTGGCGGGCACTGAAGCTTTCTTT
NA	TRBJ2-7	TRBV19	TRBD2	CASSILAGGTYEQYF	TGTGCCAGTAGTATACTAGCGGGGGGCACCTACGAGCAGTACTTC
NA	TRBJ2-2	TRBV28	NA	CASSLLAGTGAGELFF	TGTGCCAGCAGTTTATTGGCGGGGACTGGAGCCGGGGAGCTGTTTTTT
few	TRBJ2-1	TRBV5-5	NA	CASSLEERGGNYNEQFF	TGTGCCAGCAGCTTGGAAGAACGGGGCGGGAACTACAATGAGCAGTTCTTC
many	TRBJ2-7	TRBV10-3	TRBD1	CAISDSGTGLYEQYF	TGTGCCATCAGTGACTCCGGGACAGGGTTATACGAGCAGTACTTC
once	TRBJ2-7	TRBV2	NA	CASSDLGYEQYF	TGTGCCAGCAGCGACCTCGGCTACGAGCAGTACTTC
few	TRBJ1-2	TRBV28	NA	CASSLARGYGYTF	TGTGCCAGCAGTTTGGCACGGGGCTATGGCTACACCTTC
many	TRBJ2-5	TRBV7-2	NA	CASSLLSAETQYF	TGTGCCAGCAGCTTACTATCTGCAGAGACCCAGTACTTC
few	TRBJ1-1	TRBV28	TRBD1	CASKLTGGGLNTEAFF	TGTGCCAGCAAACTCACAGGGGGAGGCCTGAACACTGAAGCTTTCTTT
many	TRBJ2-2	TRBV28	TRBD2	CASSITSGAGVHTGELFF	TGTGCCAGCAGTATCACTAGCGGTGCAGGGGTACACACCGGGGAGCTGTTTTTT
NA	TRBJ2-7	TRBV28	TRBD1	CASRHTGTGDNEQYF	TGTGCCAGCAGACATACCGGGACAGGGGATAACGAGCAGTACTTC
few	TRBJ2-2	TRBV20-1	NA	CSAYRDPNAGELFF	TGCAGTGCTTACCGGGACCCCAACGCCGGGGAGCTGTTTTTT
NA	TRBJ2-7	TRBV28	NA	CASSPVGGPYEQYF	TGTGCCAGCAGCCCGGTGGGGGGGCCCTACGAGCAGTACTTC
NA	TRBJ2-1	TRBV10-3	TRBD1	CAISDGTGSANEQFF	TGTGCCATCAGTGACGGGACAGGGAGCGCAAATGAGCAGTTCTTC
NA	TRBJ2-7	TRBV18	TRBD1	CASSPPGWDSYEQYF	TGTGCCAGCTCACCACCAGGTTGGGACAGCTACGAGCAGTACTTC
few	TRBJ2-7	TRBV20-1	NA	CSARDLRESYEQYF	TGCAGTGCTAGAGATCTCCGGGAATCCTACGAGCAGTACTTC